This T cell receptor (beta chain) was retrieved from a study of shared clonotypes between healthy human individuals. TCRdb's table, derived via immunoSEQ multiplex PCR, lists solely in-frame clones and lacks some. Seen here are a few million clones, just over 90% observed once, and the top ten hold roughly 0.36%. Investigators divided CD4+ cells into CD45RA+ naive and CD45RA-negative memory subsets. Germline V lookup: CDR1 MNHNS, CDR2 SASEGT. The CDR3 extends over 13 amino acids. The V and J ends lost 8 bases and 4 bases respectively, with 15 bases between them. The chain combines TRBV6-1 with TRBJ2-7; no definite D call. The sample taken for sequencing was naive CD4+ T cells from PBMCs. The subset: CD45RA+ positively selected. This receptor was identified in a man aged 18 to 29 in good health. Some clones in this sample may be carry-over from other donors' samples. The CDR3, as DNA: TGTGCCAGCGCGGTCCAGGACGCATACGAGCAGTACTTC. Amino acid sequence: CASAVQDAYEQYF.